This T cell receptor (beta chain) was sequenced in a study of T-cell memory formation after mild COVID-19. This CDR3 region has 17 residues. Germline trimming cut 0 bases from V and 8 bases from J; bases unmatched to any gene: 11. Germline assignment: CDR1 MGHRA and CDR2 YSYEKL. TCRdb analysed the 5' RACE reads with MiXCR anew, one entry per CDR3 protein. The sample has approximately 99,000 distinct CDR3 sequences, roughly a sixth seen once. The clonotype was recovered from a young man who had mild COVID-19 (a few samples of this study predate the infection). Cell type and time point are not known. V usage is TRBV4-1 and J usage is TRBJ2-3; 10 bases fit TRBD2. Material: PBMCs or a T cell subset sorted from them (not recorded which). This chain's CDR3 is CASSQEGSGGYIGTQYF. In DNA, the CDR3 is TGCGCCAGCAGCCAAGAGGGTAGCGGGGGGTACATAGGTACGCAGTATTTT.